This T cell receptor (beta chain) was identified in a study of T-cell memory formation after mild COVID-19 listed by TCRdb under 2021. For the study in its entirety: Most TCR sequence clusters were specific to one of the two donors. In a couple of donors, T-cell clones that expanded and contracted after mild COVID-19 were tracked by sequencing TCRalpha and TCRbeta repertoires over time. Two young, previously healthy adult volunteers, one female and one male, were included in the cohort.

A few counts support this clonotype. The specificity of this receptor is unknown. Base qualities are not recorded, but no much larger clone differs from it by a single base. These reads were obtained on an Illumina NovaSeq 6000. TCRalpha and TCRbeta cDNA libraries were constructed by 5'RACE with constant-segment primers, with sample barcodes and unique molecular identifiers being introduced. RNA was extracted from every sample with Trizol reagent. Libraries were amplified in two PCR steps, with a second sample barcode and Illumina TruSeq adapters added in the second step. Sequencing of libraries was performed on an Illumina NovaSeq with 2 x 150 bp paired-end reads. In the original analysis: The reads were demultiplexed and collapsed into UMI-guided consensus sequences using migec v1.2.7. Using mixcr v2.1.11, UMI consensuses were aligned to TRA and TRB V and J templates and then assembled into clonotypes. Expanded or contracted clonotypes were those called significant by both edgeR and NoisET, with noise models trained on biological replicates. For edgeR calls, the cutoffs were a false discovery rate-adjusted p below 0.01 and a log2 fold-change threshold of 1. As an exploratory analysis of dynamics, max-normalized trajectories of the 1000 most abundant clonotypes were examined by PCA with hierarchical clustering. Each responding clone was given a CD4 or CD8 phenotype based on the CD4+ and CD8+ repertoires, which had been sequenced separately. Clones were called with MiXCR by TCRdb after fastp trimmed the public reads at Q25, and only in-frame beta chains were retained. One record per CDR3 amino acid sequence lists the most common genes and DNA. The V and J calls here are based on TCRdb, not the publication. In all, the sample holds 250,000 to 300,000 distinct CDR3 sequences, and around 15% of those were seen once. The ten largest clonotypes hold 20% to 25% of the sample.

Points the paper makes about the study in general: Whether the second-wave clones peaking on day 37 were SARS-CoV-2 specific was not confirmed. Some responding clones were found in pre-infection memory, which suggests that pre-existing cross-reactive memory T cells took part in the SARS-CoV-2 response. Contracting CD4+ clones were found mainly in CM and EM memory subsets, while CD8+ clones were enriched in EMRA. The study included only two mild cases, and larger cohorts that include severe cases with pre-infection samples were judged to be necessary. From day 15 to 85, contracting clones showed balanced CD4/CD8 phenotypes, whereas a second wave of clones that expanded from day 15 to 37 leaned towards CD4+.

The germline V gene gives CDR1 as MNHEY and CDR2 as SVGAGI. The V end loses 5 bases and the J end loses 0 bases, and a stretch of 11 bases separates them. Inclusive of the bounding cysteine and phenylalanine, the CDR3 is 16 residues long. Here the CDR3 DNA is all that survives: 48 bases in frame from base 1. Ficoll-Paque density gradient centrifugation was the method used to isolate PBMCs. Here the chain combines TRBV6-5 and TRBJ2-6; no D gene is confidently identified. The sample taken for sequencing was PBMCs or a T cell subset sorted from them (not recorded which). The clonotype comes from a man aged 18 to 29 who had mild COVID-19 (a few samples of this study predate the infection). The sample titles of this study are shuffled in the database, so cell type and time point are left out; the donor was told from shared clones. CDR3 protein: CASSITWGSGANVLTF. The DNA is TGTGCCAGCAGTATTACGTGGGGCTCTGGGGCCAACGTCCTGACTTTC.